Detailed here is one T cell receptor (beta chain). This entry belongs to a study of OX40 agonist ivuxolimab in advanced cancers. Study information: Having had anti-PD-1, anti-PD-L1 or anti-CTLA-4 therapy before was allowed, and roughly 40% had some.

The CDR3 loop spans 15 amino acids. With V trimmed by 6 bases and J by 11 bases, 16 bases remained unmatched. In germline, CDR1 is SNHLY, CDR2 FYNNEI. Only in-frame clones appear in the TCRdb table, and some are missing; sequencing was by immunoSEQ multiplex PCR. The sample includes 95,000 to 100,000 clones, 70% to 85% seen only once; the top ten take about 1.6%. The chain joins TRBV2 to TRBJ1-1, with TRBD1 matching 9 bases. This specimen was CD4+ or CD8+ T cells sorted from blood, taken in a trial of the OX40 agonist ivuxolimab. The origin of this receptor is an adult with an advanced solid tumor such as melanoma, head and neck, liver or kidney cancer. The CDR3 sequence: CASRANPGTGSQAFF. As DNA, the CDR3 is TGTGCCAGCAGAGCCAATCCCGGGACAGGGAGTCAGGCTTTCTTT. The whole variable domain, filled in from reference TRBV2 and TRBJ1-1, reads EPEVTQTPSHQVTQMGQEVILRCVPISNHLYFYWYRQILGQKVEFLVSFYNNEISEKSEIFDDQFSVERPDGSNFTLKIRSTKLEDSAMYFCASRANPGTGSQAFFGQGTRLTVV.